Below are 5 T cell receptor beta chains sequenced from a single sample in a study of chemoradiotherapy in HPV16-positive cancers. The table came from immunoSEQ multiplex PCR; TCRdb's copy has only in-frame clones and leaves some out. The table has about 24,000 clones, roughly 92% seen once. The source material was blood, sampled from a patient who underwent chemoradiotherapy. The origin of the receptors is a human donor with HPV-associated anogenital cancer.

The chain recombines TRBV4-3 with TRBJ1-1, with TRBD1 matching 9 bases. Trimming cost V 3 bases and J 3 bases; bases outside gene matches: 5. Germline lookup yields CDR1 LGHNA and CDR2 YSLEER. There are 15 residues in the CDR3. The CDR3 loop is CASSQGQGGDTEAFF. The DNA for the CDR3 is TGCGCCAGCAGCCAGGGACAGGGCGGGGACACTGAAGCTTTCTTT.

The chain employs TRBV6-1 and TRBJ2-5; 7 nucleotides align to TRBD2. This CDR3 has 15 amino acids. V was pared by 5 bases and J by 1 base, with 7 bases of the junction left unmatched. Germline CDR1 reads MNHNS; CDR2 reads SASEGT. CDR3 DNA: TGTGCCAGCAGTCAACCGGGAGGAGGCCAAGAGACCCAGTACTTC. This sequence encodes CASSQPGGGQETQYF.

This clone was detected once. V and J are TRBV5-4 and TRBJ2-3; tentatively, D is TRBD1 (7 bases). Germline V CDR1 and CDR2: SGHNT, YYREEE (reference sequence). CDR3 length: 14 residues. The germline V and J ends were trimmed by 5 bases and 4 bases, with 14 bases remaining between them. As DNA, the CDR3 is TGTGCCAGCAGGCGGGACAGAACCGCAGATACGCAGTATTTT. Protein: CASRRDRTADTQYF.

Only one count was recorded for this clone. V is TRBV7-2 and J is TRBJ2-2, with D uncertain. The length of the CDR3 is 16 residues. Deletions cut 5 bases from V and 0 bases from J, with 13 bases between. CDR1 and CDR2 (germline): SGHTA, FQGNSA. This chain's CDR3 is CASSPPRHTNTGELFF. The DNA for the CDR3 is TGTGCCAGCAGCCCCCCCAGGCATACGAACACCGGGGAGCTGTTTTTT.

V gene TRBV10-1 combines with J gene TRBJ1-1, with TRBD1 matching 7 bases. Per germline, CDR1 WNHNN and CDR2 SYGVQD (reference sequence). J lost 0 bases, V lost 3 bases, and 10 bases had no gene match. This CDR3 comprises 17 residues. The CDR3 loop is CASSDAGGGDLNTEAFF. The CDR3 bases are TGCGCCAGCAGTGACGCCGGAGGGGGCGATCTGAACACTGAAGCTTTCTTT.